This record looks at one TCR beta chain sequence and its context. This clone was seen more than once but under ten times. Its antigen is unknown. No much larger clone is present one base from it, and per-base qualities are unavailable. From cysteine to phenylalanine, the CDR3 is 13 amino acids long. Just CDR3 DNA is preserved here, 39 bases in frame from base 1. From the germline V gene, CDR1 is SQVTM and CDR2 is ANQGSEA. Clipping removes 7 bases from V and 6 bases from J, with 8 as the unmatched junction base count. The data stem from a study of technical replicates of blood from a handful of donors (dated by TCRdb to about 2017). Libraries came from the immunoSEQ multiplex PCR assay. Imported from immuneACCESS, the table was reduced by TCRdb to in-frame sequences with V and J called. These copies leave out some clones; in studies compared against another copy, an unresolved V gene accounts for under half, and the cause of the remainder is not known. Counted in this sample were 83,000 or so clones; around nine tenths of them appeared once. Around 0.25% of the sample is held by the ten biggest clonotypes.

The sequence is built from TRBV29-1 and TRBJ1-5, and 8 junction bases match TRBD1. The sequenced sample consisted of T cells isolated from PBMCs. This clonotype was sampled from a human donor in good health. The bases are TGCAGCGCAGGACAGGGCGGCGGTCAGCCCCAGCATTTT. This encodes CSAGQGGGQPQHF.